Shown below are 16 T cell receptor beta chains from a single sample sequenced in a study of cytomegalovirus exposure and HLA in healthy donors listed by TCRdb under 2017. Receptor libraries were prepared by the immunoSEQ multiplex PCR assay. The multiplex PCR relied on a mix of 60 forward primers for TCR Vbeta segments and 13 reverse primers for TCR Jbeta segments. The source is immuneACCESS, and TCRdb retained only in-frame sequences with V and J called. Part of the clones is not carried over; for the studies checked, unresolved V genes explain less than half of this, and the remainder is unexplained. The sample table records about 58,000 clones. The ten biggest clones cover approximately 4.3% of the sample. Sequenced material: PBMCs. The receptors were sampled from a male donor in good health and CMV-seronegative.

The chain links TRBV5-1 to TRBJ2-2; 9 nucleotides match TRBD2. V was pared by 4 bases and J by 5 bases, with 6 bases of the junction left unmatched. The CDR3 extends over 15 amino acids. CDR1 is SGHRS, CDR2 YFSETQ, per germline. Here the CDR3 reads CASSLAAGGTGELFF. The CDR3 DNA follows: TGCGCCAGCAGCCTGGCAGCGGGAGGAACCGGGGAGCTGTTTTTT.

The V gene is TRBV21-1, the J gene TRBJ2-7; TRBD1, the D gene given by the table, was not confirmed from the DNA. TRBV21-1 counts as a pseudogene. This CDR3 comprises 16 residues. CDR3 loop: CASSKMTGRDIDEQYF. The CDR3 nucleotides are TGTGCCAGCAGCAAAATGACGGGACGGGACATCGACGAGCAGTACTTC.

The rearrangement joins TRBV5-4 to TRBJ2-2; D possibly corresponds to TRBD2 (6 bases). CDR1 and CDR2 from the germline V gene are SGHNT and YYREEE (reference sequence). V lost 4 bases and J lost 1, with 11 bases in between. CDR3 length: 15 residues. CDR3 nucleotides: TGTGCCAGCAGCCTGGGACTGGGGAACACCGGGGAGCTGTTTTTT. Its protein product is CASSLGLGNTGELFF. The full variable domain, completed using reference TRBV5-4 and TRBJ2-2, is ETGVTQSPTHLIKTRGQQVTLRCSSQSGHNTVSWYQQALGQGPQFIFQYYREEENGRGNFPPRFSGLQFPNYSSELNVNALELDDSALYLCASSLGLGNTGELFFGEGSRLTVL.

The chain employs TRBV19 and TRBJ2-2; D is ambiguous. V was cut by 3 bases and J by 3 bases, with 11 bases left in between. This CDR3 comprises 15 residues. Germline V gene lookup returns CDR1 LNHDA and CDR2 SQIVND (reference sequence). As DNA, the CDR3 is TGTGCCAGTAGTATTAGAGTCCGTGACACCGGGGAGCTGTTTTTT. Its protein is CASSIRVRDTGELFF.

The chain links TRBV4-1 to TRBJ1-2; TRBD1 matches at 7 bases. Germline V lookup: CDR1 MGHRA, CDR2 YSYEKL. The length of the CDR3 is 16 residues. V was pared by 0 bases and J by 4 bases, with 8 bases of the junction left unmatched. The CDR3 here is CASSQDGGRTGYGYTF. CDR3 bases: TGCGCCAGCAGCCAAGATGGAGGACGGACAGGCTATGGCTACACCTTC.

The chain combines TRBV6-6 with TRBJ2-2, with a tentative D call TRBD2 (6 bases). The CDR3 consists of 14 residues. CDR1 and CDR2 from the germline V gene are MNHNY and SVGAGI (reference sequence). Trimming stripped 2 bases from V and 5 bases from J, with 9 bases between. The CDR3 bases are TGTGCCAGCAGTTACGTGGCGGGGACCGGGGAGCTGTTTTTT. Encoded protein: CASSYVAGTGELFF.

The J gene is TRBJ1-2, the V gene TRBV19, with 8 bases that match TRBD1. Trimming cost V 5 bases and J 8 bases; bases outside gene matches: 13. This CDR3 is built from 15 residues. Looked up from germline, CDR1 is LNHDA and CDR2 is SQIVND (reference sequence). The CDR3 nucleotides are TGTGCCAGTAGTCCCCTCGTCCAGGGGGCGTCGGGCTACACCTTC. Its translation is CASSPLVQGASGYTF.

This chain uses TRBV7-2 with TRBJ1-6, with TRBD1 identical over 7 bases. V shed 5 bases and J 4 bases; nucleotides not matched to a gene: 5. The V gene's germline CDR1 is SGHTA and CDR2 FQGNSA. The CDR3 consists of 15 residues. The CDR3 coding sequence is TGTGCCAGCAGCATACCGGGACAGTATAATTCACCCCTCCACTTT. Its protein product is CASSIPGQYNSPLHF.

The V gene is TRBV2, the J gene TRBJ2-7; a weak D match, TRBD2 (5 bases). The CDR3 has 16 residues. CDR1 and CDR2 (germline): SNHLY, FYNNEI. The V and J ends lost 6 bases and 0 bases respectively, with 18 bases between them. In DNA, the CDR3 is TGTGCCAGCAGCCACGGGGAAGGCACCAGCTCCTACGAGCAGTACTTC. It is translated as CASSHGEGTSSYEQYF. The full variable domain, its missing parts supplied by reference TRBV2 and TRBJ2-7, is EPEVTQTPSHQVTQMGQEVILRCVPISNHLYFYWYRQILGQKVEFLVSFYNNEISEKSEIFDDQFSVERPDGSNFTLKIRSTKLEDSAMYFCASSHGEGTSSYEQYFGPGTRLTVT.

Concerning this clone: One end of the junction varies from germline; a read error may be responsible. The chain links TRBV5-1 to TRBJ2-1, with D perhaps matching TRBD1 (6 bases). CDR1 is SGHRS, CDR2 YFSETQ, per germline. The CDR3 covers 15 residues. The CDR3 is CASSRTGSSDNEQFF. CDR3 coding DNA: TGCGCCAGCAGCCGAACAGGGTCCTCCGACAATGAGCAGTTCTTC.

V is TRBV28 and J is TRBJ2-1; D is possibly TRBD1 (5 bases). This CDR3 spans 11 amino acids. Trimming took off 5 bases at V and 14 bases at J, with 13 bases between the two ends. Germline V lookup: CDR1 MDHEN, CDR2 SYDVKM. The CDR3 DNA follows: TGTGCCAGCAGTCTGGGGCCCAACAAGTTCTTC. Its protein is CASSLGPNKFF.

The chain combines TRBV4-2 with TRBJ2-4, with D possibly being TRBD1 (6 bases). The CDR3 has 17 residues. Germline values: CDR1 LGHNA, CDR2 YNFKEQ. Trimming shortened V by 4 bases and J by 1 base, and 17 bases separated the two germline ends. As DNA, the CDR3 is TGTGCCAGCAGCCTGGACAGAGGAAGGAGGGCCAAAAACATTCAGTACTTC. Its translation is CASSLDRGRRAKNIQYF.

The chain recombines TRBV6-5 with TRBJ1-4, with a tentative D call TRBD1 (5 bases). The germline V and J ends were trimmed by 2 bases and 7 bases, with 17 bases remaining between them. The CDR3 has 16 residues. Germline loops: CDR1 MNHEY, CDR2 SVGAGI. CDR3 protein: CASSYGGGVMVEKLFF. DNA of the CDR3: TGTGCCAGCAGTTACGGTGGGGGGGTTATGGTTGAAAAACTGTTTTTT.

J is TRBJ1-2 and V is TRBV5-1, with D possibly matching TRBD1 (5 bases). V gave up 0 bases and J gave up 7 bases, with 16 bases separating them. The V gene's germline CDR1 is SGHRS and CDR2 YFSETQ. This CDR3 spans 15 amino acids. In nucleotides, the CDR3 is TGCGCCAGCAGCTTGGGGGGGGACTCCGATGGTGGCTACACCTTC. This sequence encodes CASSLGGDSDGGYTF.

This rearrangement joins TRBV9 to TRBJ2-5; 8 positions agree with TRBD1. The CDR3 spans 15 residues. Germline trimming cut 0 bases from V and 4 bases from J; bases unmatched to any gene: 5. The germline V gene encodes CDR1 SGDLS and CDR2 YYNGEE. In DNA form, the CDR3 reads TGTGCCAGCAGCGTAGAACCAGGGGGCGCAGAGACCCAGTACTTC. This gives the protein CASSVEPGGAETQYF.

The chain joins TRBV7-2 to TRBJ2-3; 12 bases are a match to TRBD1. The CDR3 sequence is 15 residues long. V shed 2 bases, J shed 5 bases, and the junction held 2 bases outside the gene matches. Germline CDR1 is SGHTA and CDR2 is FQGNSA. The CDR3 sequence is CASSLRDRGQDTQYF. The CDR3 coding sequence is TGTGCCAGCAGCTTAAGGGACAGGGGGCAAGATACGCAGTATTTT.